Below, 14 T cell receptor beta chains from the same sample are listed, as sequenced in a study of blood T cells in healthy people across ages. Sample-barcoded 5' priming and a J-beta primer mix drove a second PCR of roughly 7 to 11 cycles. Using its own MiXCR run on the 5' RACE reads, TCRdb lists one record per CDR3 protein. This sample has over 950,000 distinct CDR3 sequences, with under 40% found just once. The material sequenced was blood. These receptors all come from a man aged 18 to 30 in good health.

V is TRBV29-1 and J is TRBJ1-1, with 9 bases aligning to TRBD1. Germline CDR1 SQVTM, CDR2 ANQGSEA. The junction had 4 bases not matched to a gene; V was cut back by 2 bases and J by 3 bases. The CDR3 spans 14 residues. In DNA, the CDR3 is TGCAGCGTTGAAAGGACAGGGGAGGACACTGAAGCTTTCTTT. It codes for CSVERTGEDTEAFF.

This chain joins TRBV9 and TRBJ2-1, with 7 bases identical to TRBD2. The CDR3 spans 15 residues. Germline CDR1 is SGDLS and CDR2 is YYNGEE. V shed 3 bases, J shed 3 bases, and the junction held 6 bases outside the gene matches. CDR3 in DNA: TGTGCCAGCAGCGAAAGCGGGGTTAACTACAATGAGCAGTTCTTC. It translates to CASSESGVNYNEQFF.

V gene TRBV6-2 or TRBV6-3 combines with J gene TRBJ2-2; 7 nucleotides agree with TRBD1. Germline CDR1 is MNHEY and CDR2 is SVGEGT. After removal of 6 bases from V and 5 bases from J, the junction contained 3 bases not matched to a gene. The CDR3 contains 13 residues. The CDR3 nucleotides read TGTGCCAGCAGGGGACAGAGGACCGGGGAGCTGTTTTTT. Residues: CASRGQRTGELFF.

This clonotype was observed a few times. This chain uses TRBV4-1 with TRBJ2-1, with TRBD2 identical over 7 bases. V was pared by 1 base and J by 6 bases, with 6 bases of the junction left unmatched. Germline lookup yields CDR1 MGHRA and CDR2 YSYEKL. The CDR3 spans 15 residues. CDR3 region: CASSQVRAGPNEQFF. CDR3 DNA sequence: TGCGCCAGCAGCCAAGTCCGAGCGGGGCCCAATGAGCAGTTCTTC.

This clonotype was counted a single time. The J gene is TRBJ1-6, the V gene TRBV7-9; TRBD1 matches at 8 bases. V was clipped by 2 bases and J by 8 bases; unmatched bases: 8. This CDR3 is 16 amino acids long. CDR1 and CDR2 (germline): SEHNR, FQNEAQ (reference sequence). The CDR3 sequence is CASSLTGQGSDSPLHF. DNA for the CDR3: TGTGCCAGCAGCTTAACTGGACAGGGAAGCGATTCACCCCTCCACTTT.

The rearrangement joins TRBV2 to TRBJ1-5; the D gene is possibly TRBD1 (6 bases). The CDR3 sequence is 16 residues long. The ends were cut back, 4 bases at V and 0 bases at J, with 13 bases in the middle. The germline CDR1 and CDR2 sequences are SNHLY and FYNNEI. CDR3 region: CASSVGGLYSNQPQHF. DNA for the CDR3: TGTGCCAGCAGTGTCGGGGGCCTCTATAGCAATCAGCCCCAGCATTTT.

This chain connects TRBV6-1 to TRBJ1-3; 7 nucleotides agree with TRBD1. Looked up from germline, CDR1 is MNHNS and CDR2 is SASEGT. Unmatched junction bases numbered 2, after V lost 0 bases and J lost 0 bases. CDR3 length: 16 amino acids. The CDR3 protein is CASSEAGQVSGNTIYF. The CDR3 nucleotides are TGTGCCAGCAGTGAAGCCGGACAGGTCTCTGGAAACACCATATATTTT.

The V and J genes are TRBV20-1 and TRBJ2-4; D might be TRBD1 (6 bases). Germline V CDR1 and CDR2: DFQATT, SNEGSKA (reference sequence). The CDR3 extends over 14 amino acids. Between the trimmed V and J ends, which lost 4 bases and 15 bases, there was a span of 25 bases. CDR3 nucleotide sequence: TGCAGTGCTATGACCTCCAGGGGAAAATACGAGCGGTACTTC. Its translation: CSAMTSRGKYERYF.

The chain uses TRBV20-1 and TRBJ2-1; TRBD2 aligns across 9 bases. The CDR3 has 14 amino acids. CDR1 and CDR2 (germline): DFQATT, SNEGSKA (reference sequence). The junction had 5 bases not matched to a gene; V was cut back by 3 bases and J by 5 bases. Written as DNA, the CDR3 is TGCAGTGCTAGTTTGGCGGGGGGGAACAATGAGCAGTTCTTC. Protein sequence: CSASLAGGNNEQFF.

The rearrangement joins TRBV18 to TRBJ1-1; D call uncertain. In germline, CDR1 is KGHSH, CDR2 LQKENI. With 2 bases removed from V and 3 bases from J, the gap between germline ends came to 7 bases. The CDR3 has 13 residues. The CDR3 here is CASSPESYTEAFF. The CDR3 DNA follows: TGTGCCAGCTCACCAGAGAGTTACACTGAAGCTTTCTTT.

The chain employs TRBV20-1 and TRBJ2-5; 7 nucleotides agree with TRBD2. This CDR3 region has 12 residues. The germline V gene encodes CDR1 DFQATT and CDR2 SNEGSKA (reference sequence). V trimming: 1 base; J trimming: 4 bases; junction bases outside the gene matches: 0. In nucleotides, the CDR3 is TGCAGTGCTAGAGGCGGGGGAGAGACCCAGTACTTC. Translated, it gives CSARGGGETQYF.

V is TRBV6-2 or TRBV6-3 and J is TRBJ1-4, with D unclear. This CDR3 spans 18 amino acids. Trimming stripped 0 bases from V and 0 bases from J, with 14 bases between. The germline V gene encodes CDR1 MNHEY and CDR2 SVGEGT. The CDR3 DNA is TGTGCCAGCAGTTACTCGATTCCGAGAGAGGCAACTAATGAAAAACTGTTTTTT. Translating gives CASSYSIPREATNEKLFF.

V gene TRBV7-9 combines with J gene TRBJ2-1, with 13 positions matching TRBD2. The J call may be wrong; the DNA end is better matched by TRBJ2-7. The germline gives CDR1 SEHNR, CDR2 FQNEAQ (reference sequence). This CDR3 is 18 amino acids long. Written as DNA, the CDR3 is TGTGCCAGCAGCTTTGGACTAGCGGGGGTCCCGTCGTACAATGAGCAGTACTTC. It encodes CASSFGLAGVPSYNEQYF.

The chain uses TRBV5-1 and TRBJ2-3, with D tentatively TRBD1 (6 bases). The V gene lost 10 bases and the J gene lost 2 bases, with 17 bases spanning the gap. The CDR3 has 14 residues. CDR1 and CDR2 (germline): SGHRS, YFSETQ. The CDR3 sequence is CAGNRVDDTDTQYF. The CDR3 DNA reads TGCGCCGGCAACAGGGTGGACGACACAGATACGCAGTATTTT.